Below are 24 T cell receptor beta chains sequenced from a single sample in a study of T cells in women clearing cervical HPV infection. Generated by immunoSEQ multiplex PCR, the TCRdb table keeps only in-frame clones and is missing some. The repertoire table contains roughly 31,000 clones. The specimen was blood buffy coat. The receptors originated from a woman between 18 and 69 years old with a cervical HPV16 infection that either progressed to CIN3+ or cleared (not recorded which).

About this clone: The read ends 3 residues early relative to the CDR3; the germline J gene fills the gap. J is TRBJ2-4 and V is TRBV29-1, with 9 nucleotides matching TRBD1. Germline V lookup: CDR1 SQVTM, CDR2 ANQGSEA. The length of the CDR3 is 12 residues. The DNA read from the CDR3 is TGCAGCGTTTCGGACAGGGGCTATGGT. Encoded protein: CSVSDRGYG. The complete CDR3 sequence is CSVSDRGYGQYF.

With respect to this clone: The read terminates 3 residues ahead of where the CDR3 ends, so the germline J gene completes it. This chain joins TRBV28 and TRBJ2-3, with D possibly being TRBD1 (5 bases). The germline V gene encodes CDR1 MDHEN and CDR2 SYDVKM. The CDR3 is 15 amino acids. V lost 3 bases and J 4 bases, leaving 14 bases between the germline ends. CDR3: CASSFDAGLPDTQYF. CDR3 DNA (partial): TGTGCCAGCAGTTTCGATGCAGGGTTGCCAGATACG.

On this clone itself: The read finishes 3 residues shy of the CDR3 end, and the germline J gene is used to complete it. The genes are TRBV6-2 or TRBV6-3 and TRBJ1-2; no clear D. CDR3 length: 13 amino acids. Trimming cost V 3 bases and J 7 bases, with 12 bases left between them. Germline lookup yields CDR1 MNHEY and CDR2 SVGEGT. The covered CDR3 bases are TGTGCCAGCAGTTATAGCACGATCCCTGGC. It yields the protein CASSYSTIPG. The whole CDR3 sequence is CASSYSTIPGYTF.

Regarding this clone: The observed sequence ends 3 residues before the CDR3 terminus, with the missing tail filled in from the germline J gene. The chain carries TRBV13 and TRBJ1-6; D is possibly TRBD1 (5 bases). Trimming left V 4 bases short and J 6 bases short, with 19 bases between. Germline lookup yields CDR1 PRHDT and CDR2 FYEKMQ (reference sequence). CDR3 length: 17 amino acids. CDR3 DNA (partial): TGTGCCAGCAGCTCGACAGTCTTGCCCACTCCTAATTCACCC. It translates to CASSSTVLPTPNSP. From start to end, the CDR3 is CASSSTVLPTPNSPLHF.

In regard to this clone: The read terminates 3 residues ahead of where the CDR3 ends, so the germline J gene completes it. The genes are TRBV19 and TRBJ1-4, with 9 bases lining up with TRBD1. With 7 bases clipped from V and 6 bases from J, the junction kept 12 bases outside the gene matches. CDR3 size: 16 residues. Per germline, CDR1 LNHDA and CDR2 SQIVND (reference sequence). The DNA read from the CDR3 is TGTGCCAGTAAAACTAACAGGGGGCAGGAGTATGAAAAA. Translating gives CASKTNRGQEYEK. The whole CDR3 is CASKTNRGQEYEKLFF.

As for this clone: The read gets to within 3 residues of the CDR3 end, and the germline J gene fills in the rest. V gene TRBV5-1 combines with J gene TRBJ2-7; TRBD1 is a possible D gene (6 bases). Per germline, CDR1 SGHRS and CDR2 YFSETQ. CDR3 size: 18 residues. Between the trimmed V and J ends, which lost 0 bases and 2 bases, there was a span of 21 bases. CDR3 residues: CASSLGAVGTLGTYEQYF. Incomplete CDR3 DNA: TGCGCCAGCAGCTTGGGGGCGGTTGGGACACTGGGAACCTACGAG. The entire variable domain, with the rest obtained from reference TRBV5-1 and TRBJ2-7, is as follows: KAGVTQTPRYLIKTRGQQVTLSCSPISGHRSVSWYQQTPGQGLQFLFEYFSETQRNKGNFPGRFSGRQFSNSRSEMNVSTLELGDSALYLCASSLGAVGTLGTYEQYFGPGTRLTVT.

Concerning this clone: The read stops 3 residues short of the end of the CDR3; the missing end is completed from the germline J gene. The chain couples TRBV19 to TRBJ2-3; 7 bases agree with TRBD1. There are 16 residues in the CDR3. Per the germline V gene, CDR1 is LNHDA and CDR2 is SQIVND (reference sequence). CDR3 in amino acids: CASNNRGQYSNQPQYF. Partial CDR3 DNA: TGTGCCAGTAATAACAGGGGCCAATATAGCAATCAGCCG. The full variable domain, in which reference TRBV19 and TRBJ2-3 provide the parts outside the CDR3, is DGGITQSPKYLFRKEGQNVTLSCEQNLNHDAMYWYRQDPGQGLRLIYYSQIVNDFQKGDIAEGYSVSREKKESFPLTVTSAQKNPTAFYLCASNNRGQYSNQPQYFGPGTRLTVL.

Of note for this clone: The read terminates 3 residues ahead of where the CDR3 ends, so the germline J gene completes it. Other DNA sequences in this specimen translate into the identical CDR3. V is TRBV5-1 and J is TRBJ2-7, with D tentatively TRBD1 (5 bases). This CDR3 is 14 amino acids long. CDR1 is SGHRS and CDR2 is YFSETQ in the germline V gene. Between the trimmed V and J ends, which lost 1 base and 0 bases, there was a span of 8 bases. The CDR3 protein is CASSLSGSSYEQYF. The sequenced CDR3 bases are TGCGCCAGCAGCTTGTCAGGGTCCTCCTACGAG.

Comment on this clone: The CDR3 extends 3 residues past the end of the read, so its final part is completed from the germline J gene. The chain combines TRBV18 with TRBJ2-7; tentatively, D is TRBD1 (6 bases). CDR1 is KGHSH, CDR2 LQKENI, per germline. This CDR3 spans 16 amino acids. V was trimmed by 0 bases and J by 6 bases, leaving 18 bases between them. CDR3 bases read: TGTGCCAGCTCACCACCTCACGCAGCCGTCAGGGGCGAG. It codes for CASSPPHAAVRGE. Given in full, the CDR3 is CASSPPHAAVRGEQYF.

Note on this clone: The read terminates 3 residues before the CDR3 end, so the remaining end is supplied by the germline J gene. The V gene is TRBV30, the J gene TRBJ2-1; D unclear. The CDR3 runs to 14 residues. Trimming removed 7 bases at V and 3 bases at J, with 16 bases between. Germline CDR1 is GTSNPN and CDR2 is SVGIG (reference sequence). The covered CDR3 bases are TGTGCCTCGGAGTTGCGTTCTAGCTACAATGAG. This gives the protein CASELRSSYNE. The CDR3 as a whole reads CASELRSSYNEQFF.

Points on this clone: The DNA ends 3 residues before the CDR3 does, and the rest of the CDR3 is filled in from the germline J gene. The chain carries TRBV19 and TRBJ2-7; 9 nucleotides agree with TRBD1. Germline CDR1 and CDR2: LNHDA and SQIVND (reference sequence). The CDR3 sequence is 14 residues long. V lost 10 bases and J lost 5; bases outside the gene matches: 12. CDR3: CATSLRDRADEQYF. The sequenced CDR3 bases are TGTGCCACTTCCCTCCGGGACAGGGCAGACGAG.

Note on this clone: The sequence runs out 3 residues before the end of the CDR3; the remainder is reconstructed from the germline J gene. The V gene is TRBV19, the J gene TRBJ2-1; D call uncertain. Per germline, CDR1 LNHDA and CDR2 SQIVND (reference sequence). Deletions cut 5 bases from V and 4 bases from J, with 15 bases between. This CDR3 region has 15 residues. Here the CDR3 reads CASSPSAGEYNEQFF. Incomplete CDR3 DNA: TGTGCCAGTAGTCCGAGTGCAGGAGAATACAATGAG.

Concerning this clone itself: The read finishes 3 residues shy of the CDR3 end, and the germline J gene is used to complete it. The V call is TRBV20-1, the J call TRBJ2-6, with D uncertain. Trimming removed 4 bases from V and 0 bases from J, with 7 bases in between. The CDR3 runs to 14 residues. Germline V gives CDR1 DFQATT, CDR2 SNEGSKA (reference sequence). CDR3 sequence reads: CSAITDSGANVLTF. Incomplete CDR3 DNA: TGCAGTGCTATTACAGACTCTGGGGCCAACGTC.

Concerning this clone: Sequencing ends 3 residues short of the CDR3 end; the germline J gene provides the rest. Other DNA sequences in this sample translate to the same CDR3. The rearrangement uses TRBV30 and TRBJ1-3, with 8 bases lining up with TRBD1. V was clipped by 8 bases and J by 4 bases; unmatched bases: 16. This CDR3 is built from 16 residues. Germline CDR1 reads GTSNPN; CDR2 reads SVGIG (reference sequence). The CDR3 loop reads CAGDRGLFRMGNTIYF. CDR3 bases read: TGTGCCGGCGACAGGGGCCTGTTTCGCATGGGAAACACC.

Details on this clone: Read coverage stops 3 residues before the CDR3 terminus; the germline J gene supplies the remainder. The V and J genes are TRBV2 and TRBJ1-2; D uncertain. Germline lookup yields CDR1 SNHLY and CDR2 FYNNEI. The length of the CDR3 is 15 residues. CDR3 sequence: CASSANPASTDTYTF. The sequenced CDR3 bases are TGTGCCAGCAGTGCCAACCCTGCTAGCACAGATACC.

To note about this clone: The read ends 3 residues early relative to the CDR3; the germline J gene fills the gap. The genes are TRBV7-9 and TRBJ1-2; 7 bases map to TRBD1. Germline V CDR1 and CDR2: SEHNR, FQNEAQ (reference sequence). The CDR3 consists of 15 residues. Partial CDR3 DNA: TGTGCCAGCAGCTTATACAGGGGCGCATCCTACGAC. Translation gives CASSLYRGASYD. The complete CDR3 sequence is CASSLYRGASYDYTF. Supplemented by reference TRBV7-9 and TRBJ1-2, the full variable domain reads DTGVSQNPRHKITKRGQNVTFRCDPISEHNRLYWYRQTLGQGPEFLTYFQNEAQLEKSRLLSDRFSAERPKGSFSTLEIQRTEQGDSAMYLCASSLYRGASYDYTFGSGTRLTVV.

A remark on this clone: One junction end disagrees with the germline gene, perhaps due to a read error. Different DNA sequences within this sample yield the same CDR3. The CDR3 loop reads CASSPQGAIGEKLFF. The CDR3 bases that were read are TGTGCCAGCTCTCCACAGGGGGCGATCGGTGAAAAA. J is TRBJ1-4 and V is TRBV18; 9 bases line up with TRBD1. The read ends 3 residues before the CDR3 terminus; that terminus is restored from the germline J gene. Germline CDR1 reads KGHSH; CDR2 reads LQKENI. The CDR3 contains 15 residues.

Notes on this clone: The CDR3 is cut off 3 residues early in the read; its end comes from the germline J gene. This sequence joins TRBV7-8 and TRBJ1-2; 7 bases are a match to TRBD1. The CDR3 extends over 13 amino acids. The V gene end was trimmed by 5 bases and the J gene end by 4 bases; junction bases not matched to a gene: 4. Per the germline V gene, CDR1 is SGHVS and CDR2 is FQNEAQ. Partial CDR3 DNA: TGTGCCAGCAGCCAGGGACAGACCTATGGC. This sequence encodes CASSQGQTYG. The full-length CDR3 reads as CASSQGQTYGYTF.

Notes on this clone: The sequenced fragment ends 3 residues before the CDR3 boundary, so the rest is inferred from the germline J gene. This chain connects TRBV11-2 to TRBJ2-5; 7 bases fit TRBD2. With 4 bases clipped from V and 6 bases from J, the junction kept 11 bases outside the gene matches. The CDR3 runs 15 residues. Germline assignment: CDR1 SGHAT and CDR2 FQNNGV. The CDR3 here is CASSSGLAELKTQYF. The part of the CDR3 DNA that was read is TGTGCCAGCAGCTCCGGTCTAGCGGAACTGAAGACC.

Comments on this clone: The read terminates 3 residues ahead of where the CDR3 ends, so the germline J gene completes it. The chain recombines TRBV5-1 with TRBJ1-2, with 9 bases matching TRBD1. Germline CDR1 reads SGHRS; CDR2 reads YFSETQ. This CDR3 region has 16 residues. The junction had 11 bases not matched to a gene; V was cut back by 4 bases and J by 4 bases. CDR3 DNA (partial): TGCGCCAGCAGCCCAAAGGGGACAGGGTTTTTCTATGGC. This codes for CASSPKGTGFFYG. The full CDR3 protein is CASSPKGTGFFYGYTF.

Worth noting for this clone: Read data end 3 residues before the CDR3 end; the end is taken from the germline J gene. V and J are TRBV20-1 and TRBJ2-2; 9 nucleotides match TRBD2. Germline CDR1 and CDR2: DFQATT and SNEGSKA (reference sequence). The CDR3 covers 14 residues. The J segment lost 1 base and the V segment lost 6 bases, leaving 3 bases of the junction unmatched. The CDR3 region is CSAPTSGNTGELFF. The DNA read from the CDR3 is TGCAGTGCCCCGACTAGCGGGAACACCGGGGAG.

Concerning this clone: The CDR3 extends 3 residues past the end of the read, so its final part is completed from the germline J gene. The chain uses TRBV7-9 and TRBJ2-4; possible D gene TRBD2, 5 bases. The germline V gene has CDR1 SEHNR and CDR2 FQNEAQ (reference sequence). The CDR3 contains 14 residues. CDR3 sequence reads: CASSLAAGDYGQYF. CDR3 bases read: TGTGCCAGCAGCTTAGCGGCAGGCGACTATGGT.

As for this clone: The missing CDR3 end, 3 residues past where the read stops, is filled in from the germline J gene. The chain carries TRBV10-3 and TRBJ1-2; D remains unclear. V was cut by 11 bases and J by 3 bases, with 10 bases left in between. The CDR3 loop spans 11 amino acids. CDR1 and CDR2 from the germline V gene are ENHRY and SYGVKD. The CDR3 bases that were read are TGTGCCGCCGGGTGGGACTATGGC. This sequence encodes CAAGWDYG. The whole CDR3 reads CAAGWDYGYTF.

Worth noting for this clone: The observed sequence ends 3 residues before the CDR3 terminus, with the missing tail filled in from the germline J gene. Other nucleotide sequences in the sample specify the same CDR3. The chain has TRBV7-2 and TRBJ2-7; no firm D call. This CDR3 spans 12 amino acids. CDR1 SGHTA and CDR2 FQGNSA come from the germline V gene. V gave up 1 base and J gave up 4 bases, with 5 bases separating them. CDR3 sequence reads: CASSLVSYEQYF. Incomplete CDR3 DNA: TGTGCCAGCAGCTTAGTTTCATACGAG.